The entry below gives a single TCR beta chain sequence along with its context. What antigen it recognizes has not been identified. No much larger clone exists at a distance of one base, and base qualities are not known. These data are taken from a study of blood T cell repertoires in COVID-19 (dated by TCRdb to about 2020). Some background on the complete study: Samples from collaborators originated in the United States, Italy and Spain and spanned both the acute and convalescent phases of COVID-19. The sample metadata nearly always contained a de-identified subject ID, COVID-19 status, age in years and sex. Deeply sampled blood TCRbeta repertoires from subjects exposed to, actively infected with, or recovered from COVID-19 were included in the dataset. The samples were drawn from the first 160 participants of the ongoing ImmuneRACE study and from 1,254 subjects provided by 6 global collaborators. Where available, HLA class I and class II types were taken from metadata supplied by the sample provider and were not determined by assay-based typing. The material from the prospective study consisted of cDNA or gDNA derived from T cells, B-cell-depleted T cells, or PBMCs. A freely available public database, intended as a resource for researchers studying the immune response to SARS-CoV-2, is where the repertoires were released. Paper-wide results and their limitations: The amount of clinical and demographic metadata varied by source and participant and was provided uncurated.

Each collaborating institution followed its own protocols to collect whole blood in K2EDTA tubes. For TCRbeta analysis, collaborators shipped samples as frozen whole blood, isolated PBMCs, or DNA extracted from either of those sample types. V and J are trimmed by 0 bases and 2 bases, and the gene matches miss 6 bases of the junction. CDR1 SGHRS and CDR2 YFSETQ are derived from the germline V gene. The CDR3 numbers 16 residues from cysteine through phenylalanine. This entry keeps only the CDR3 DNA: 48 bases, framed from base 1. TCRbeta CDR3 regions were amplified from genomic DNA by means of the immunoSEQ Assay, a bias-controlled multiplex PCR. As for the original processing: Within the assay, amplification of reference gene primers was used to estimate how many nucleated cells each sample contained. To quantify the absolute abundance of each unique TCRbeta CDR3 rearrangement, sequence reads were collapsed and filtered. Productive Simpson clonality was computed per sample as the square root of Simpson's diversity index over productive rearrangements. In TCRdb, the immuneACCESS table is reduced to in-frame sequences with V and J assigned. These tables do not hold every clone; where another copy was compared, an unresolved V gene accounts for under half, and the others remain unexplained. The DNA gave D and trimming, while V, J and clone size come from that table. The sample data list a few hundred thousand clones, and around 89% of these were observed just once. The ten biggest clones cover around 0.84% of the sample.

Sequenced input: peripheral blood. The chain employs TRBV5-1 and TRBJ2-7; 9 middle bases align to TRBD1. This receptor was identified in a man younger than 45 with acute or convalescent COVID-19. In nucleotides, the sequence is TGCGCCAGCAGCTTGGTAACCGGGACAGGGACCTACGAGCAGTACTTC. This gives the protein CASSLVTGTGTYEQYF.